This entry lists 29 T cell receptor beta chains sequenced from one sample in a study of blood T cell repertoires in COVID-19 (dated by TCRdb to about 2020). Receptor libraries were prepared by the immunoSEQ multiplex PCR assay. What TCRdb holds here is the immuneACCESS table cut down to in-frame rearrangements. Part of the clones is not present; checked against another copy, under half of the missing clones reflect an unresolved V gene, and the others are unexplained. A total of 150,000 or so clones appear in this sample, about 92% of them only once. The top ten hold around 17% of the sample. Specimen: peripheral blood. The receptors were sampled from a man between 60 and 75 years old with active or convalescent COVID-19.

The chain couples TRBV27 to TRBJ1-2, with D possibly TRBD1 on 5 matching bases. The CDR3 consists of 14 residues. CDR1 and CDR2 (germline): MNHEY, SMNVEV (reference sequence). V was pared by 5 bases and J by 1 base, with 11 bases between. The CDR3 bases are TGTGCCAGCAGTCCCGACGGGGGTAACTATGGCTACACCTTC. This encodes CASSPDGGNYGYTF.

V and J are TRBV2 and TRBJ2-3; perhaps TRBD1 as D (5 bases). The germline V gene encodes CDR1 SNHLY and CDR2 FYNNEI. CDR3 length: 14 residues. V was cut by 3 bases and J by 2 bases, with 9 bases left in between. This CDR3 is CASSDRDNTDTQYF. Written as DNA, the CDR3 is TGTGCCAGCAGTGACAGGGATAACACAGATACGCAGTATTTT.

As DNA, the CDR3 is TGTGCCAGCACCCGGCGGGGGGGCTTAGGAATACACACAGATACGCAGTATTTT. Its protein product is CASTRRGGLGIHTDTQYF. V and J are TRBV7-9 and TRBJ2-3, with TRBD2 identical over 9 bases. Germline CDR1 SEHNR, CDR2 FQNEAQ (reference sequence). The CDR3 loop spans 18 amino acids. Losses at the gene ends were 7 bases for V and 2 bases for J; bases not matched to a gene: 16. The full variable domain, in which reference TRBV7-9 and TRBJ2-3 provide the parts outside the CDR3, is DTGVSQNPRHKITKRGQNVTFRCDPISEHNRLYWYRQTLGQGPEFLTYFQNEAQLEKSRLLSDRFSAERPKGSFSTLEIQRTEQGDSAMYLCASTRRGGLGIHTDTQYFGPGTRLTVL.

The chain employs TRBV19 and TRBJ1-1; 9 bases map to TRBD1. V shed 7 bases, J shed 7 bases, and the junction held 4 bases outside the gene matches. From germline, CDR1 is LNHDA and CDR2 SQIVND (reference sequence). This CDR3 has 12 residues. The CDR3 sequence: CASTRTGVEAFF. The CDR3, as DNA: TGTGCCAGTACCCGGACAGGGGTTGAAGCTTTCTTT.

The V and J genes are TRBV5-6 and TRBJ2-2; D is perhaps TRBD2 (8 bases). The CDR3 extends over 17 amino acids. The V gene lost 1 base and the J gene lost 6 bases, with 19 bases spanning the gap. The V gene's germline CDR1 is SGHDT and CDR2 YYEEEE. CDR3: CASSLSGGRGLSGELFF. The DNA of the CDR3 is TGTGCCAGCAGCTTGAGCGGGGGAAGGGGGCTCTCCGGGGAGCTGTTTTTT.

This clone was seen a handful of times. The rearrangement links TRBV19 to TRBJ2-2; 7 nucleotides match TRBD1. Germline CDR1 LNHDA, CDR2 SQIVND (reference sequence). This CDR3 spans 13 amino acids. The J segment lost 6 bases and the V segment lost 5 bases, leaving 3 bases of the junction unmatched. CDR3 sequence: CASSDRDPGELFF. The CDR3 DNA reads as TGTGCCAGTAGTGACAGGGATCCCGGGGAGCTGTTTTTT.

J is TRBJ1-1 and V is TRBV7-8, with D perhaps TRBD1 (5 bases). CDR1 and CDR2 (germline): SGHVS, FQNEAQ. This CDR3 has 13 residues. Trimming pared 3 bases from V and 3 bases from J, leaving 8 bases between. The CDR3 protein is CASSFTGDTEAFF. The CDR3, as DNA: TGTGCCAGCAGCTTCACGGGGGACACTGAAGCTTTCTTT.

This chain links TRBV5-1 with TRBJ1-2; 10 positions match TRBD1. This CDR3 has 13 residues. Germline V lookup: CDR1 SGHRS, CDR2 YFSETQ. V shed 2 bases, J shed 8 bases, and the junction held 3 bases outside the gene matches. The CDR3 region has the DNA TGCGCCAGCAGCTTCGGACAGGGGGAAGGCTACACCTTC. Its protein product is CASSFGQGEGYTF.

The count of this clone is one. The V gene is TRBV30, the J gene TRBJ1-1; 7 bases fit TRBD1. This CDR3 comprises 13 residues. J was trimmed by 7 bases and V by 2 bases; bases with no gene match: 7. Germline V gene sequence: CDR1 GTSNPN, CDR2 SVGIG (reference sequence). Here the CDR3 DNA reads TGTGCCTGGAGTAGACAGGGTTTCGGTGAAGCTTTCTTT. This gives the protein CAWSRQGFGEAFF.

The rearrangement joins TRBV18 to TRBJ2-7; 7 positions match TRBD2. The CDR3 totals 13 residues. Per germline, CDR1 KGHSH and CDR2 LQKENI. V gave up 2 bases and J gave up 7 bases; unmatched junction bases: 5. The CDR3 loop reads CASSPGSGREQYF. The DNA for the CDR3 is TGTGCCAGCTCACCAGGTAGCGGGCGGGAGCAGTACTTC.

The chain carries TRBV7-2 and TRBJ1-2, with D unresolved. The germline V gene encodes CDR1 SGHTA and CDR2 FQGNSA. The CDR3 contains 15 residues. V lost 1 base and J lost 3, with 12 bases in between. The CDR3 loop reads CASSLGPQADYGYTF. CDR3 nucleotides: TGTGCCAGCAGCTTAGGTCCTCAGGCAGACTATGGCTACACCTTC.

The chain recombines TRBV10-3 with TRBJ1-3; 9 positions match TRBD1. CDR1 ENHRY and CDR2 SYGVKD come from the germline V gene. J gave up 8 bases and V 9 bases, and 11 bases lay outside the gene matches. CDR3 length equals 14 residues. The CDR3: CAITQGQGSHTIYF. Written as DNA, the CDR3 is TGTGCCATAACACAGGGACAGGGATCGCACACCATATATTTT.

The chain carries TRBV12-5 and TRBJ2-1, with 10 bases matching TRBD1. The CDR3 covers 15 residues. V shed 5 bases, J shed 8 bases, and the junction held 9 bases outside the gene matches. Germline values: CDR1 LGHNT, CDR2 FRNRAP. CDR3 sequence (DNA): TGTGCTAGTGGTCCCGGGACAGGGGCATTCGATGAGCAGTTCTTC. Protein: CASGPGTGAFDEQFF.

The V call is TRBV28, the J call TRBJ2-3; 9 nucleotides match TRBD2. The CDR3 is 16 residues long. CDR1 and CDR2 from the germline V gene are MDHEN and SYDVKM. The V and J ends lost 2 bases and 0 bases, in that order; junction bases with no gene match: 3. CDR3 sequence (DNA): TGTGCCAGCAGTTTAAGCGGGGGGACCAGCACAGATACGCAGTATTTT. The encoded protein is CASSLSGGTSTDTQYF.

Concerning this clone itself: Other DNA sequences of this sample code for an identical CDR3. The chain is built from TRBV29-1 and TRBJ1-2, with D unresolved. Trimming cost V 2 bases and J 2 bases, with 3 bases left between them. The germline V gene has CDR1 SQVTM and CDR2 ANQGSEA. The CDR3 is 11 amino acids. Here the CDR3 reads CSVELNYGYTF. In nucleotides, the CDR3 is TGCAGCGTTGAATTAAACTATGGCTACACCTTC.

This chain links TRBV4-1 with TRBJ2-2, with 9 nucleotides matching TRBD1. V lost 2 bases to trimming and J lost 5 bases; unmatched junction nucleotides: 6. CDR1 and CDR2 from the germline V gene are MGHRA and YSYEKL. The CDR3 length is 16 residues. The DNA of the CDR3 is TGCGCCAGCAGCCAATTTCGGACAGGGGCGACCGGGGAGCTGTTTTTT. Its protein is CASSQFRTGATGELFF.

The chain joins TRBV5-5 to TRBJ2-1; no clear D gene. This CDR3 region has 15 residues. V was trimmed by 0 bases and J by 0 bases, leaving 7 bases between them. Germline values: CDR1 SGHKS, CDR2 YYEKEE (reference sequence). CDR3 coding DNA: TGTGCCAGCAGCTTGGCCGCAGGCTCCTACAATGAGCAGTTCTTC. Its translation: CASSLAAGSYNEQFF.

This rearrangement joins TRBV10-1 to TRBJ2-3; D is unresolved. Per germline, CDR1 WNHNN and CDR2 SYGVQD (reference sequence). The CDR3 is 13 residues long. Trimming took off 7 bases at V and 6 bases at J, with 14 bases between the two ends. The CDR3 reads CASTPLAGDTQYF. In DNA form, the CDR3 reads TGCGCCAGCACCCCCTTGGCTGGCGATACGCAGTATTTT.

This chain uses TRBV19 with TRBJ2-7, with TRBD1 identical over 8 bases. The CDR3 covers 15 residues. CDR1 and CDR2 from the germline V gene are LNHDA and SQIVND (reference sequence). V trimming: 5 bases; J trimming: 4 bases; junction bases outside the gene matches: 10. CDR3 nucleotides: TGTGCCAGTAGTCGGTTCGGGACAGGTTCGTACGAGCAGTACTTC. Protein: CASSRFGTGSYEQYF.

The chain uses TRBV5-1 and TRBJ2-1; D gene ambiguous. Germline V gene data show CDR1 as SGHRS and CDR2 as YFSETQ. With 0 bases removed from V and 0 bases from J, the gap between germline ends came to 10 bases. This CDR3 spans 16 amino acids. Here the CDR3 DNA reads TGCGCCAGCAGCTTGGTCTCCTACCGCTCCTACAATGAGCAGTTCTTC. Translating gives CASSLVSYRSYNEQFF.

The J gene is TRBJ1-5, the V gene TRBV10-1; 7 positions match TRBD1. CDR3 size: 18 residues. Trimming cost V 1 base and J 2 bases; bases outside gene matches: 11. CDR1 and CDR2 from the germline V gene are WNHNN and SYGVQD (reference sequence). The CDR3 sequence is CASSELRGRGVGNQPQHF. The CDR3 DNA reads as TGCGCCAGCAGTGAGTTAAGGGGGCGCGGTGTTGGCAATCAGCCCCAGCATTTT.

The chain uses TRBV10-2 and TRBJ2-7; maybe TRBD2 (7 bases). CDR1 and CDR2 from the germline V gene are WSHSY and SAAADI. Deletions cut 2 bases from V and 2 bases from J, with 22 bases between. The CDR3 runs 18 residues. CDR3 sequence: CASSESGTILGGTYEQYF. CDR3 nucleotides: TGCGCCAGCAGTGAGAGCGGGACTATTCTAGGGGGAACCTACGAGCAGTACTTC.

This rearrangement joins TRBV5-1 to TRBJ2-1; TRBD2 matches 14 bases. This CDR3 is built from 16 residues. J was trimmed by 6 bases and V by 5 bases; bases with no gene match: 7. From germline, CDR1 is SGHRS and CDR2 YFSETQ. CDR3 sequence: CASRLTSGRAGNEQFF. In DNA, the CDR3 is TGCGCCAGCAGGCTGACTAGCGGGAGGGCTGGCAATGAGCAGTTCTTC.

V and J are TRBV21-1 and TRBJ2-1; the table's D call, TRBD2, has no DNA check behind it. TRBV21-1 is marked as a pseudogene. CDR3 length: 19 residues. For the CDR3, the DNA is TGTGCCAGCAGCAAAAATCGGAGTAGCGGGAGTGGTAATGATGGAGGGCAGTTCTTC. Residues: CASSKNRSSGSGNDGGQFF.

This clone has just a few counts. The rearrangement joins TRBV12-5 to TRBJ1-4; no clear D gene. Germline V gene sequence: CDR1 LGHNT, CDR2 FRNRAP. This CDR3 region has 12 residues. With 4 bases removed from V and 8 bases from J, the gap between germline ends came to 8 bases. CDR3 sequence reads: CASGSRKEKLFF. The CDR3 DNA sequence: TGTGCTAGTGGTTCGAGAAAGGAAAAACTGTTTTTT.

The V gene is TRBV19, the J gene TRBJ2-7; D remains unclear. V lost 3 bases and J lost 3, with 12 bases in between. CDR1 is LNHDA and CDR2 is SQIVND in the germline V gene (reference sequence). This CDR3 spans 14 amino acids. The CDR3 bases are TGTGCCAGTAGTATTAATATTCCCGTCTACGAGCAGTACTTC. The encoded protein is CASSINIPVYEQYF.

This chain connects TRBV5-6 to TRBJ1-1, with unresolved D. The CDR3 runs 14 residues. Between the trimmed V and J ends, which lost 6 bases and 4 bases, there was a span of 16 bases. Germline values: CDR1 SGHDT, CDR2 YYEEEE. The CDR3 DNA sequence: TGTGCCAGCACCTGGAGTATTGTCGGCACTGAAGCTTTCTTT. Translation gives CASTWSIVGTEAFF. The full variable domain, with the rest looked up from reference TRBV5-6 and TRBJ1-1, is DAGVTQSPTHLIKTRGQQVTLRCSPKSGHDTVSWYQQALGQGPQFIFQYYEEEERQRGNFPDRFSGHQFPNYSSELNVNALLLGDSALYLCASTWSIVGTEAFFGQGTRLTVV.

The chain recombines TRBV3-1 (or the pseudogene TRBV3-2) with TRBJ1-2, with 12 positions matching TRBD1. The CDR3 runs to 15 residues. Germline V gene sequence: CDR1 LGHDT, CDR2 YNNKEL (reference sequence). Germline trimming cut 2 bases from V and 8 bases from J; bases unmatched to any gene: 6. CDR3 DNA: TGTGCCAGCAGCCAATTTACCGGGACAGGGGGCGGCTACACCTTC. Translating gives CASSQFTGTGGGYTF.

This clone showed up just a few times. This chain uses TRBV19 with TRBJ1-5; the match to TRBD1 covers 8 bases. After removal of 3 bases from V and 0 bases from J, the junction contained 10 bases not matched to a gene. CDR3 length: 18 amino acids. CDR1 LNHDA and CDR2 SQIVND come from the germline V gene (reference sequence). CDR3 amino acids: CASSIGTGIGNSNQPQHF. The CDR3 bases are TGTGCCAGTAGTATCGGGACAGGCATTGGAAATAGCAATCAGCCCCAGCATTTT.